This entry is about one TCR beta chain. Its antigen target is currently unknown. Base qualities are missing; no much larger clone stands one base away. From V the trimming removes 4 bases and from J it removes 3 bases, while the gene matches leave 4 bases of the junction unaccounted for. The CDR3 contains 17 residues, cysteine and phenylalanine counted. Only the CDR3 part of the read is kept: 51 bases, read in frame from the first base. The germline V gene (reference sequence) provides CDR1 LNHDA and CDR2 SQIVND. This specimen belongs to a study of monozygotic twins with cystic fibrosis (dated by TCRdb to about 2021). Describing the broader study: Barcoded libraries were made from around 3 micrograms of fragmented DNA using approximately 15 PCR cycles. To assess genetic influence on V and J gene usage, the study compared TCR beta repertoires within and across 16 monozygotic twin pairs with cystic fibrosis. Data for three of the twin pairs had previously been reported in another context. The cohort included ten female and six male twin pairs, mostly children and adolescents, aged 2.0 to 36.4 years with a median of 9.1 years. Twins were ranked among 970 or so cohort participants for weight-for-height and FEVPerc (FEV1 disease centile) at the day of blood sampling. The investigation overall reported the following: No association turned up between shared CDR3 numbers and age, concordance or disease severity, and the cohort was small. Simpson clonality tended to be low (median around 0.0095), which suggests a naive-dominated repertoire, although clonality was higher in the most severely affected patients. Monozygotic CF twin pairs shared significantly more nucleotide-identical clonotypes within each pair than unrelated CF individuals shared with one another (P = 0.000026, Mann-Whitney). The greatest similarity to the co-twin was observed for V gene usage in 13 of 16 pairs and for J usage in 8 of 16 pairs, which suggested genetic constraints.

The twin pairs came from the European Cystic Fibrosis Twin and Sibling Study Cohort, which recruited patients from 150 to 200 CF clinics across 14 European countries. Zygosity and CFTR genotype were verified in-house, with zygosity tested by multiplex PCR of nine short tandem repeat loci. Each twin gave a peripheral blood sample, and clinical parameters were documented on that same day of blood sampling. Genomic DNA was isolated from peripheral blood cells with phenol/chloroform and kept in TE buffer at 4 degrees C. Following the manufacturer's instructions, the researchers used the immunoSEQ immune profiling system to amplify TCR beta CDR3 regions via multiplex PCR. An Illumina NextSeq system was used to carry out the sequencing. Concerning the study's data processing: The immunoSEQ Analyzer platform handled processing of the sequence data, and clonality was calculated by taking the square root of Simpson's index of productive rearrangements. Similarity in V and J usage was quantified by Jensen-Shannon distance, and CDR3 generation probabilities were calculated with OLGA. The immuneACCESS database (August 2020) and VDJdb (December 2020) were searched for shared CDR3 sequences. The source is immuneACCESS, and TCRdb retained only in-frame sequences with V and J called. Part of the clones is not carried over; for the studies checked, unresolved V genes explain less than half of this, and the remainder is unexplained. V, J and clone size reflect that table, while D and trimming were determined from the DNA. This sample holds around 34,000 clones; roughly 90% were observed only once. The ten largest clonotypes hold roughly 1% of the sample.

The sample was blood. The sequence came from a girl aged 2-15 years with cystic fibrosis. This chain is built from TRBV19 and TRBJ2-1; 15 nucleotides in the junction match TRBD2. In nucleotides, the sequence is TGTGCCAGTAGTAGGACTAGCGGGAGGGCCGTCTACAATGAGCAGTTCTTC. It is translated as CASSRTSGRAVYNEQFF.